One and the same sample provided the 9 T cell receptor beta chains below, sequenced in a study of identical twins. TCRdb analysed the 5' RACE reads with MiXCR anew, one entry per CDR3 protein. The table records roughly 700,000 distinct CDR3 sequences, under 9% of them present only once. The sample was also reused in another study, on yellow fever vaccine responses in identical twins.

Sequencing used PBMCs. These receptors came from a woman aged 18-30 years in good health.

In this sample, this clonotype turned up many times. This chain uses TRBV10-3 with TRBJ2-7; 10 nucleotides match TRBD2. CDR1 is ENHRY and CDR2 is SYGVKD in the germline V gene. This CDR3 is built from 14 residues. With 11 bases clipped from V and 2 bases from J, the junction kept 9 bases outside the gene matches. As DNA, the CDR3 is TGTGCCGCCAGGACTAGCGGTGCAACCTACGAGCAGTACTTC. Its translation: CAARTSGATYEQYF.

Ten or more counts support this clonotype. The chain combines TRBV29-1 with TRBJ2-2; D gene uncertain. Germline V gene sequence: CDR1 SQVTM, CDR2 ANQGSEA. The CDR3 has 15 amino acids. Trimming removed 1 base at V and 2 bases at J, with 11 bases between. The CDR3 sequence: CSVEGSDTNTGELFF. In nucleotides, the CDR3 is TGCAGCGTTGAAGGCAGTGACACTAACACCGGGGAGCTGTTTTTT.

The V call is TRBV25-1, the J call TRBJ2-7; 13 nucleotides align to TRBD2. V trimming: 4 bases; J trimming: 1 base; junction bases outside the gene matches: 7. This CDR3 is built from 17 residues. Germline V gives CDR1 MGHDK, CDR2 SYGVNS. The CDR3 DNA sequence: TGTGCCAGCAGTGGACTAGCGGGAGGCATACGGTCCTACGAGCAGTACTTC. Translation: CASSGLAGGIRSYEQYF.

This clonotype has only a few counts. This rearrangement joins TRBV12-3 or TRBV12-4 to TRBJ2-7; D gene unclear. The CDR3 runs 14 residues. Between the trimmed V and J ends, which lost 4 bases and 0 bases, there was a span of 10 bases. For the CDR3, the DNA is TGTGCCAGCAGTTGGACGGAGAGCTCCTACGAGCAGTACTTC. Its protein product is CASSWTESSYEQYF.

The V and J genes are TRBV20-1 and TRBJ1-5, with TRBD1 as a possible D gene (6 bases). Trimming shortened V by 6 bases and J by 0 bases, and 15 bases separated the two germline ends. Germline V gene data show CDR1 as DFQATT and CDR2 as SNEGSKA (reference sequence). The CDR3 is 15 amino acids. The CDR3 region is CSARAGTPSNQPQHF. The DNA for the CDR3 is TGCAGTGCCAGGGCTGGGACACCTAGCAATCAGCCCCAGCATTTT.

This clonotype was counted only a few times. The CDR3 region has the DNA TGCAGTGCTAGAGATACATCAGGGACAGGAGATACGCAGTATTTT. Translating gives CSARDTSGTGDTQYF. V usage is TRBV20-1 and J usage is TRBJ2-3; 8 bases fit TRBD1. V shed 0 bases and J 5 bases; nucleotides not matched to a gene: 7. The germline CDR1 and CDR2 sequences are DFQATT and SNEGSKA (reference sequence). This CDR3 contains 15 residues.

This chain links TRBV27 with TRBJ2-1; unclear D gene. The V and J ends lost 6 bases and 4 bases respectively, with 13 bases between them. This CDR3 has 14 residues. Germline V gene lookup returns CDR1 MNHEY and CDR2 SMNVEV (reference sequence). The CDR3 sequence is CASRRTEVYNEQFF. CDR3 nucleotide sequence: TGTGCCAGCAGGCGGACCGAGGTTTACAATGAGCAGTTCTTC.

The sample holds a few counts of this clonotype. This chain connects TRBV7-6 to TRBJ2-1, with 11 bases fitting TRBD2. The germline V gene has CDR1 SGHVS and CDR2 FNYEAQ. V shed 1 base, J shed 10 bases, and the junction held 9 bases outside the gene matches. The CDR3 spans 16 residues. The CDR3 reads CASSLGGLAGSWEQFF. The DNA of the CDR3 is TGTGCCAGCAGCTTAGGTGGACTAGCGGGTTCCTGGGAGCAGTTCTTC.

In DNA, the CDR3 is TGCGCCAGCAGCCAAGATGGGAGCCTCACAGATACGCAGTATTTT. Translation: CASSQDGSLTDTQYF. The chain joins TRBV4-3 to TRBJ2-3; possible D gene TRBD2, 5 bases. Germline CDR1 and CDR2: LGHNA and YSLEER. V gave up 0 bases and J gave up 2 bases, with 9 bases separating them. CDR3 length equals 15 residues.